What follows describes a single TCR beta chain. CDR3 length: 14 residues. CDR1 and CDR2 (germline): SGHRS, YFSETQ. V was cut by 2 bases and J by 4 bases, with 9 bases left in between. TCRdb's table, derived via immunoSEQ multiplex PCR, lists solely in-frame clones and lacks some. Seen here are hundreds of thousands of clones, 85% observed once, and the top ten hold approximately 19%. These data are taken from a study of blood T cell repertoires in COVID-19. Two negative PCRs, clearance, or symptom resolution had been documented for recovered Cohort 3 donors. The J gene is TRBJ1-4, the V gene TRBV5-1; possible D gene TRBD1, 5 bases. The clonotype was recovered from a man aged 40-49 years who had recovered from COVID-19. The sample consisted of PBMCs or T cells enriched from blood (not recorded which). Written as DNA, the CDR3 is TGCGCCAGCAGCTTTGAGACAGTTAATGAAAAACTGTTTTTT. Its protein is CASSFETVNEKLFF.